These 26 T cell receptor beta chains were all obtained from the same sample, sequenced in a study of blood T cells in healthy people across ages. A J-beta primer mix and a sample-barcoded 5' primer were used in a second PCR of about 7 to 12 cycles. MiXCR was run by TCRdb on the 5' RACE reads, yielding one entry per CDR3 protein. The repertoire includes under 850,000 distinct CDR3 sequences, 36% of them detected once, and 10% to 15% sits in the top ten. Sequenced material: blood. The receptors were sampled from a young man in good health.

The CDR3 bases are TGTGCCAGCAGTCTTGTGAAGGGACGGCCGAACACTGAAGCTTTCTTT. This translates into CASSLVKGRPNTEAFF. The chain combines TRBV28 with TRBJ1-1; tentative D call: TRBD1 (5 bases). The CDR3 is 16 amino acids. Germline loops: CDR1 MDHEN, CDR2 SYDVKM. Trimming took 5 bases from V and 1 from J, leaving 17 bases between them.

The CDR3 coding sequence is TGCGCCAGCAGCTTGCGAACAGGGGCCGAAAACACTGAAGCTTTCTTT. Residues: CASSLRTGAENTEAFF. The chain combines TRBV5-1 with TRBJ1-1; 7 bases map to TRBD1. Trimming cost V 1 base and J 2 bases; bases outside gene matches: 8. CDR3 length: 16 amino acids. Germline loops: CDR1 SGHRS, CDR2 YFSETQ.

As concerns this clonotype: The junction does not match germline at one end; this may be a read error. The rearrangement links TRBV2 to TRBJ2-7; D unresolved. Germline CDR1 SNHLY, CDR2 FYNNEI. The CDR3 totals 13 residues. The CDR3: CASMTENSYGQYF. The CDR3, as DNA: TGTGCCAGCATGACTGAGAACTCCTACGGGCAGTACTTC. The full variable domain, completed using reference TRBV2 and TRBJ2-7, is EPEVTQTPSHQVTQMGQEVILRCVPISNHLYFYWYRQILGQKVEFLVSFYNNEISEKSEIFDDQFSVERPDGSNFTLKIRSTKLEDSAMYFCASMTENSYGQYFGPGTRLTVT.

The rearrangement links TRBV6-1 to TRBJ1-6; D is perhaps TRBD1 (5 bases). Trimming cost V 3 bases and J 13 bases, with 13 bases left between them. Germline loops: CDR1 MNHNS, CDR2 SASEGT. The CDR3 contains 13 residues. CDR3 residues: CASSDRGPRPLHF. The CDR3 nucleotides read TGTGCCAGCAGTGACCGGGGCCCCCGCCCCCTCCACTTT.

The chain couples TRBV30 to TRBJ1-1; D not certain. Trimming took 0 bases from V and 3 from J, leaving 14 bases between them. There are 15 residues in the CDR3. CDR1 and CDR2 from the germline V gene are GTSNPN and SVGIG (reference sequence). The CDR3 coding sequence is TGTGCCTGGAGTGTAGCCTTGAGCGGTCACACTGAAGCTTTCTTT. Translating it yields CAWSVALSGHTEAFF.

The V and J genes are TRBV7-9 and TRBJ2-5; 8 bases agree with TRBD1. Germline V gene lookup returns CDR1 SEHNR and CDR2 FQNEAQ (reference sequence). The V segment lost 4 bases and the J segment 4 bases; nucleotides outside the gene matches: 5. This CDR3 contains 14 residues. The CDR3 DNA is TGTGCCAGCAGCTCCAGACAGGGGCCAGAGACCCAGTACTTC. This codes for CASSSRQGPETQYF.

This clonotype was observed at least ten times. The rearrangement links TRBV21-1 to TRBJ2-1. TRBV21-1 is labeled a pseudogene. The CDR3 runs to 16 residues. DNA of the CDR3: TGTGCCAGCAGCAAGGTGGCGGGGACCTCCTACAATGAGCAGTTCTTC. Translating gives CASSKVAGTSYNEQFF.

This clonotype was observed a single time. The chain joins TRBV18 to TRBJ2-4; TRBD1 matches at 7 bases. With the DNA end fitting TRBJ2-5 better, the J assignment may be wrong. CDR3 length: 15 residues. The germline CDR1 and CDR2 sequences are KGHSH and LQKENI. CDR3 protein: CASSPVGQLQETQYF. CDR3 bases: TGTGCCAGCTCACCAGTGGGACAGCTTCAAGAGACCCAGTACTTC.

The chain is built from TRBV6-2 or TRBV6-3 and TRBJ2-1; possibly TRBD1 or TRBD2 for D (6 bases each). Trimming took off 2 bases at V and 10 bases at J, with 15 bases between the two ends. The CDR3 sequence is 14 residues long. CDR1 MNHEY and CDR2 SVGEGT come from the germline V gene. In DNA, the CDR3 is TGTGCCAGCAGTTACCGGACGGGGGCCTACGAGCAGTTCTTC. Amino acid sequence: CASSYRTGAYEQFF.

The chain joins TRBV20-1 to TRBJ2-3, with 7 bases fitting TRBD2. Germline lookup yields CDR1 DFQATT and CDR2 SNEGSKA (reference sequence). The trim removed 6 bases at V and 4 bases at J, leaving 13 bases unmatched. The CDR3 length is 15 residues. The CDR3 DNA reads as TGCAGTGCCCTTGGGGAGGGCCCAACGCCAGATACGCAGTATTTT. Its protein is CSALGEGPTPDTQYF.

This clonotype has only a few counts. The rearrangement uses TRBV28 and TRBJ1-5; D unresolved. The V gene lost 3 bases and the J gene lost 3 bases, with 12 bases spanning the gap. The CDR3 has 15 amino acids. Germline V gene lookup returns CDR1 MDHEN and CDR2 SYDVKM. The CDR3 reads CASSFGQSLNQPQHF. CDR3 DNA sequence: TGTGCCAGCAGTTTCGGTCAGAGCCTCAATCAGCCCCAGCATTTT.

The chain links TRBV19 to TRBJ2-3; the D is unclear. This CDR3 has 14 residues. V lost 2 bases to trimming and J lost 6 bases, with 12 bases between them. Germline values: CDR1 LNHDA, CDR2 SQIVND (reference sequence). CDR3 residues: CASSIKVPGDTQYF. CDR3 coding DNA: TGTGCCAGTAGTATAAAGGTCCCCGGCGATACGCAGTATTTT.

This chain joins TRBV6-2 or TRBV6-3 and TRBJ2-7; the D gene is possibly TRBD2 (6 bases). CDR3 size: 13 residues. V lost 6 bases and J 2 bases, leaving 11 bases between the germline ends. CDR1 and CDR2 from the germline V gene are MNHEY and SVGEGT. This chain's CDR3 is CASSADYPYEQYF. CDR3 in DNA: TGTGCCAGCAGCGCGGACTACCCCTACGAGCAGTACTTC.

The chain has TRBV25-1 and TRBJ1-4; D gene unclear. The CDR3 contains 13 residues. V lost 2 bases to trimming and J lost 8 bases, with 9 bases between them. Germline V CDR1 and CDR2: MGHDK, SYGVNS. DNA for the CDR3: TGTGCCAGCAGTGAACTAGGAAGGGAAAAACTGTTTTTT. It encodes CASSELGREKLFF.

This clonotype has only a few counts. The V gene is TRBV20-1, the J gene TRBJ1-2; 8 nucleotides align to TRBD1. J lost 7 bases, V lost 5 bases, and 12 bases had no gene match. From germline, CDR1 is DFQATT and CDR2 SNEGSKA (reference sequence). The CDR3 extends over 14 amino acids. The CDR3: CSAERGQDPLGYTF. The CDR3 region has the DNA TGCAGTGCTGAGAGGGGACAGGACCCTCTTGGCTACACCTTC.

Of note for this clonotype: A much larger clone is a single base away; this may be a read error. The rearrangement joins TRBV12-3 or TRBV12-4 to TRBJ2-4; D tentatively fits TRBD1 or TRBD2 (5 bases each). The CDR3 loop spans 15 amino acids. The V gene lost 5 bases and the J gene lost 3 bases, with 14 bases spanning the gap. In DNA, the CDR3 is TGTGCCAGCAGTGGGGGACCCCAGCGCAAAAACATTCAGTACTTC. It is translated as CASSGGPQRKNIQYF.

Note on this clonotype: A much larger clone differs by one base, so this may be a read error. The rearrangement links TRBV9 to TRBJ1-2; D possibly corresponds to TRBD1 (5 bases). CDR1 SGDLS and CDR2 YYNGEE come from the germline V gene. V was trimmed by 6 bases and J by 5 bases, leaving 17 bases between them. The CDR3 extends over 14 amino acids. CDR3 nucleotides: TGTGCCAGCAACCCGGGACGGAGGAATTATGGCTACACCTTC. Its translation: CASNPGRRNYGYTF.

The chain carries TRBV7-9 and TRBJ2-4; D might be TRBD2 (5 bases). The CDR3 spans 16 residues. V was clipped by 3 bases and J by 0 bases, with 12 bases between them. Germline V CDR1 and CDR2: SEHNR, FQNEAQ (reference sequence). This chain's CDR3 is CASSFGVRRAKNIQYF. Written as DNA, the CDR3 is TGTGCCAGCAGCTTCGGGGTTCGGAGAGCCAAAAACATTCAGTACTTC.

Comment on this clonotype: This may stem from a read error, because a much larger clone lies one nucleotide away. V usage is TRBV27 and J usage is TRBJ1-2; tentative D call: TRBD1 (6 bases). Trimming left V 6 bases short and J 8 bases short, with 16 bases between. The CDR3 runs to 13 residues. Germline V gene data show CDR1 as MNHEY and CDR2 as SMNVEV (reference sequence). The CDR3 region is CASSLTSQGGYTF. CDR3 DNA sequence: TGTGCCAGCAGCCTTACCAGCCAGGGGGGCTACACCTTC.

The chain recombines TRBV12-3 or TRBV12-4 with TRBJ1-1; 8 positions match TRBD1. The CDR3 consists of 15 residues. The V segment lost 3 bases and the J segment 3 bases; nucleotides outside the gene matches: 6. In DNA form, the CDR3 reads TGTGCCAGCAGTTTTTCCCTGACAGGGGACACTGAAGCTTTCTTT. Its translation: CASSFSLTGDTEAFF.

Ten or more counts support this clonotype. The chain combines TRBV12-3 or TRBV12-4 with TRBJ2-1; D not certain. CDR3 length: 11 amino acids. V was cut by 3 bases and J by 3 bases, with 0 bases left in between. Written as DNA, the CDR3 is TGTGCCAGCAGTTTCTACAATGAGCAGTTCTTC. Translated, it gives CASSFYNEQFF.

The V and J genes are TRBV2 and TRBJ2-1; D is perhaps TRBD1 (8 bases). CDR1 and CDR2 (germline): SNHLY, FYNNEI. This CDR3 is built from 14 residues. Trimming cost V 5 bases and J 4 bases, with 12 bases left between them. DNA of the CDR3: TGTGCCAGCAGTACACAGGGGGGGTACAATGAGCAGTTCTTC. Protein sequence: CASSTQGGYNEQFF.

This clonotype was observed a few times. The rearrangement uses TRBV6-2 or TRBV6-3 and TRBJ1-2; no definite D call. The CDR3 consists of 14 residues. Per the germline V gene, CDR1 is MNHEY and CDR2 is SVGEGT. V dropped 2 bases and J dropped 6 bases, with 13 bases sitting between them. The CDR3 DNA reads TGTGCCAGCAGTTACGCGGGGAGGGCTCATGGCTACACCTTC. Its translation is CASSYAGRAHGYTF.

This chain joins TRBV5-5 and TRBJ2-7; possible D gene TRBD2, 6 bases. Trimming shortened V by 0 bases and J by 2 bases, and 12 bases separated the two germline ends. Germline CDR1 is SGHKS and CDR2 is YYEKEE (reference sequence). The CDR3 sequence is 15 residues long. CDR3 amino acids: CASSLAGGGPYEQYF. As DNA, the CDR3 is TGTGCCAGCAGCTTGGCCGGCGGAGGGCCCTACGAGCAGTACTTC.

This clonotype was picked up one time. The CDR3 bases are TGTGCCAGCAGGGGACAGGCATACCTCCTCTCTGGGGCCAACGTCCTGACTTTC. Translating gives CASRGQAYLLSGANVLTF. The chain has TRBV12-3 or TRBV12-4 and TRBJ2-6, with 8 bases fitting TRBD1. The V segment lost 6 bases and the J segment 0 bases; nucleotides outside the gene matches: 10. The CDR3 runs 18 residues.

This clonotype was seen only a few times. The chain has TRBV27 and TRBJ2-1; D is possibly TRBD1 or TRBD2 (5 bases each). Trimming cost V 2 bases and J 4 bases, with 21 bases left between them. CDR1 is MNHEY and CDR2 is SMNVEV in the germline V gene (reference sequence). This CDR3 region has 18 residues. For the CDR3, the DNA is TGTGCCAGCAGTTTAGGGGGTTTTGGAAGCGGCTATTACAATGAGCAGTTCTTC. It yields the protein CASSLGGFGSGYYNEQFF.